The following is a TCR beta chain sequence with its context. This sample is part of a study of blood T cell repertoires in COVID-19. Measured with immunoSEQ multiplex PCR; TCRdb has only the in-frame clones, and not every one. The table shows around 270,000 clones, with 80% to 90% occurring only once. Per germline, CDR1 MNHEY and CDR2 SVGAGI. This CDR3 comprises 14 residues. V was pared by 2 bases and J by 4 bases, with 6 bases between. The rearrangement uses TRBV6-5 and TRBJ2-6, with unresolved D. The material sequenced was PBMCs or T cells enriched from blood (not recorded which). The origin of this receptor is a woman aged 40 to 50 who had been exposed to COVID-19. The CDR3 DNA is TGTGCCAGCAGTTACACTGTGGGGGCCAACGTCCTGACTTTC. Its protein product is CASSYTVGANVLTF.